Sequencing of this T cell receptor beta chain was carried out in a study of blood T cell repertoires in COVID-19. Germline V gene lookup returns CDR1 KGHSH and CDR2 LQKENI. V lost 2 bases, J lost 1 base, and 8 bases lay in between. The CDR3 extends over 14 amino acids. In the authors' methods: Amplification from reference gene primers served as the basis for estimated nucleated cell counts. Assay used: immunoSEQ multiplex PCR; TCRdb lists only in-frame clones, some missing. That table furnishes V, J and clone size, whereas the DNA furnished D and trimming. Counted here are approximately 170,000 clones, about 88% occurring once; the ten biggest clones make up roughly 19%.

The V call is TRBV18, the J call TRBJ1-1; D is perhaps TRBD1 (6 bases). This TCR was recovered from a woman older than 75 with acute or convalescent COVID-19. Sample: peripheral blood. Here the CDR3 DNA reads TGTGCCAGCTCACCAAGGGGACAGAACACTGAAGCTTTCTTT. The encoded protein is CASSPRGQNTEAFF.